One sample yielded the 13 T cell receptor beta chains listed below, sequenced in a study of healthy donors' naive CD4 and CD8 T cells. Starting from 500 ng of total RNA, TCR libraries were made with linear amplification. TCRdb itself ran the reads through MiXCR, one entry per CDR3 protein. The sample lists 150,000 to 200,000 distinct CDR3 sequences, 65% to 80% occurring once. The sequenced sample was naive CD4+ and CD8+ T cells sorted from blood, pooled from several donors. These receptors were collected from a pool of human donors in good health; the sample pools cells from several healthy donors.

The genes are TRBV5-6 and TRBJ2-3, with TRBD1 matching 9 bases. Unmatched junction bases numbered 8, after V lost 2 bases and J lost 4 bases. CDR1 SGHDT and CDR2 YYEEEE come from the germline V gene. There are 16 residues in the CDR3. CDR3 in DNA: TGTGCCAGCAGCTTACTCCGGGACAGGGTTGCAGATACGCAGTATTTT. Translated: CASSLLRDRVADTQYF.

The chain couples TRBV29-1 to TRBJ2-1; a weak D match, TRBD1 (6 bases). CDR3 size: 11 residues. V lost 3 bases and J 6 bases, leaving 6 bases between the germline ends. The germline V gene has CDR1 SQVTM and CDR2 ANQGSEA. The chain's CDR3 is CSVDRGNEQFF. For the CDR3, the DNA is TGCAGCGTTGACAGGGGCAATGAGCAGTTCTTC.

In the case of this clonotype: Sequence at one end of the junction differs from germline and may be a read error. The chain links TRBV29-1 to TRBJ2-3; 7 nucleotides agree with TRBD1. The CDR3 is 12 residues long. CDR1 is SQVTM and CDR2 is ANQGSEA in the germline V gene. The CDR3 nucleotides are TGCAGCATTGACAGGGTGGGGGATACGCAGTATTTT. Translation gives CSIDRVGDTQYF.

The chain employs TRBV18 and TRBJ2-7; D is perhaps TRBD1 (6 bases). The CDR3 spans 14 residues. CDR1 is KGHSH, CDR2 LQKENI, per germline. The V and J ends lost 6 bases and 0 bases respectively, with 12 bases between them. The CDR3 DNA follows: TGTGCCAGCTCCCCAAGGGGGAGCTCCTACGAGCAGTACTTC. Protein: CASSPRGSSYEQYF.

The rearrangement uses TRBV6-6 and TRBJ2-3; TRBD1 agrees at 8 bases. There are 15 residues in the CDR3. V lost 8 bases, J lost 4 bases, and 11 bases stayed unmatched. Germline-derived CDR1 and CDR2 are MNHNY and SVGAGI (reference sequence). This chain's CDR3 is CASSRSDRDPDTQYF. Written as DNA, the CDR3 is TGTGCCAGCTCTCGCTCGGACAGGGACCCAGATACGCAGTATTTT.

The chain has TRBV6-1 and TRBJ2-7, with TRBD1 identical over 7 bases. Germline values: CDR1 MNHNS, CDR2 SASEGT. The CDR3 loop spans 17 amino acids. V lost 6 bases, J lost 2 bases, and 16 bases stayed unmatched. CDR3 sequence (DNA): TGTGCCAGCAGAATCGAATCTGTAACAGGGGCGGCCTACGAGCAGTACTTC. It specifies CASRIESVTGAAYEQYF.

The rearrangement uses TRBV2 and TRBJ2-5; a possible D gene is TRBD1 (5 bases). The CDR3 is 12 residues long. Germline assignment: CDR1 SNHLY and CDR2 FYNNEI. V gave up 8 bases and J gave up 4 bases, with 11 bases separating them. CDR3 residues: CASRGGAETQYF. CDR3 sequence (DNA): TGTGCCAGCCGCGGTGGGGCAGAGACCCAGTACTTC. Full variable domain (rest looked up from reference TRBV2 and TRBJ2-5): EPEVTQTPSHQVTQMGQEVILRCVPISNHLYFYWYRQILGQKVEFLVSFYNNEISEKSEIFDDQFSVERPDGSNFTLKIRSTKLEDSAMYFCASRGGAETQYFGPGTRLLVL.

The chain carries TRBV13 and TRBJ2-7; D ambiguous. The V gene lost 1 base and the J gene lost 3 bases, with 10 bases spanning the gap. Germline values: CDR1 PRHDT, CDR2 FYEKMQ (reference sequence). The CDR3 loop spans 14 amino acids. CDR3: CASSLDTRRYEQYF. The CDR3 DNA follows: TGTGCCAGCAGCTTAGACACACGCCGCTACGAGCAGTACTTC.

The V call is TRBV6-5, the J call TRBJ1-2; 7 bases are shared with TRBD1. The CDR3 runs 19 residues. Germline CDR1 reads MNHEY; CDR2 reads SVGAGI. Trimming removed 6 bases from V and 8 bases from J; junction bases left unmatched: 27. CDR3 amino acids: CASSLTPWGQGERTGGYTF. CDR3 DNA sequence: TGTGCCAGCAGCCTGACCCCATGGGGGCAGGGGGAACGCACAGGGGGCTACACCTTC.

The rearrangement uses TRBV29-1 and TRBJ1-4, with D uncertain. V lost 0 bases and J lost 11, with 13 bases in between. The germline V gene encodes CDR1 SQVTM and CDR2 ANQGSEA. This CDR3 region has 13 residues. CDR3 in amino acids: CSVEDPARMKLFF. Written as DNA, the CDR3 is TGCAGCGTTGAAGATCCAGCACGGATGAAACTGTTTTTT. Complete variable domain (other parts from reference TRBV29-1 and TRBJ1-4): SAVISQKPSRDICQRGTSLTIQCQVDSQVTMMFWYRQQPGQSLTLIATANQGSEATYESGFVIDKFPISRPNLTFSTLTVSNMSPEDSSIYLCSVEDPARMKLFFGSGTQLSVL.

The chain couples TRBV29-1 to TRBJ2-3; either TRBD1 or TRBD2 may supply D (5 bases each). Germline V gene sequence: CDR1 SQVTM, CDR2 ANQGSEA. V lost 7 bases and J lost 2, with 13 bases in between. This CDR3 has 13 residues. The CDR3: CSGGRFNTDTQYF. CDR3 DNA: TGCAGCGGGGGACGATTTAACACAGATACGCAGTATTTT.

This chain uses TRBV29-1 with TRBJ1-2, with a possible D match to TRBD1 (6 bases). V lost 6 bases, J lost 7 bases, and 18 bases lay in between. The germline V gene has CDR1 SQVTM and CDR2 ANQGSEA. CDR3 length equals 13 residues. The CDR3 DNA sequence: TGCAGCGTCGGTCCGGGGGCAGGGTGTGGCTACACCTTC. Its translation: CSVGPGAGCGYTF.

This chain uses TRBV29-1 with TRBJ2-7, with a weak D call TRBD1 (5 bases). CDR1 SQVTM and CDR2 ANQGSEA come from the germline V gene. The CDR3 extends over 14 amino acids. Trimming pared 0 bases from V and 0 bases from J, leaving 9 bases between. This CDR3 reads CSVEEAGLSYEQYF. CDR3 sequence (DNA): TGCAGCGTTGAAGAGGCAGGGCTCTCCTACGAGCAGTACTTC.